This T cell receptor (beta chain) was recorded in a study of cytomegalovirus exposure and HLA in healthy donors. This clone has a handful of counts. Its matching antigen is unknown. Overall study results and limits: Rarity marked most TCR sequences, yet some public TCRs occurred in many donors. What TCR beta sequences reportedly achieved was accurate prediction of HLA-A and HLA-B alleles in most subjects.

Primers for the PCR totalled 60 Vbeta and 13 Jbeta. Original handling: Later work found 80 million to 85 million unique TCR beta chains, with about 10 million shared. Assay: immunoSEQ multiplex PCR; the TCRdb copy retains only in-frame clones and omits some. The V and J calls and clone size are taken from that table; D and trimming were inferred from the DNA. The sample holds some 200,000 clones; approximately 85% are singletons and the top ten take around 1.4%. The clonotype comes from a girl aged 10-17 years in good health and CMV-seropositive. Sequencing input: PBMCs.

CDR3 coding DNA: TGTGCCAGCAGCTTGGGCTTCGGCTACGAGCAGTACTTC. The encoded protein is CASSLGFGYEQYF. The chain couples TRBV7-2 to TRBJ2-7; D remains ambiguous. The CDR3 is 13 residues long. CDR1 is SGHTA and CDR2 is FQGNSA in the germline V gene. V was trimmed by 3 bases and J by 3 bases, leaving 9 bases between them.